This T cell receptor beta chain was captured in a study of cytomegalovirus exposure and HLA in healthy donors listed by TCRdb under 2017. The study in broad terms: In an earlier analysis of under 600 of the donors, 250 to 350 Gb of sequence data and some 120 million unique TCR beta sequences from 150 million to 200 million T cells were reported. An early release covering roughly 580 HLA-typed donors comprised roughly 300 gigabases of sequencing data and roughly 86 million unique TCR sequences. Of the 300 to 450 genotyped donors, approximately 81% were placed in the genetic ancestry cluster associated with self-reported Caucasian donors. The study aimed to test whether signatures of past pathogen exposure could be identified by cataloging public T cell receptors. Using immunosequencing, the study profiled T cell repertoires from about 610 subjects and related those repertoires to cytomegalovirus serostatus. In addition to the first cohort of several hundred subjects, a separate validation cohort of over 90 different subjects was used. To predict cytomegalovirus infection status, the study brought together high-throughput TCR immunosequencing, statistical association of individual TCRs with disease status, and machine learning. In a later analysis, previously published TCR beta repertoires from about 640 donors were re-analyzed and high-resolution HLA genotyping was added so that TCR occurrence patterns could be studied. The later analysis used no new phenotypic data to find candidate immune exposures, relying instead on TCR beta sequences and their occurrence across donors. To decide whether each TCR beta V gene segment behaved as functional or pseudogenic, an earlier analysis of some 600 of the donors relied on high-throughput TCR beta sequencing. Donor age, sex, ethnicity and CMV serostatus were compiled alongside the repertoire data. A later genetic analysis took genome-wide SNP genotypes for 398 of the 666 donors and used that subset as a discovery cohort. All discovery cohort repertoires had been generated using a single sequencing platform. HLA typing included class I and class II loci at four-digit resolution. Typing coverage varied by locus: roughly 629-640 donors for A, B, C, DRB1 and DQB1; roughly 520 for DQA1; some 610 for DPA1; fewer than 480 for DPB1. About 5 DR-DQ haplotypes were handled as single units for association and clustering, since linkage in the cohort was strong. Among 300 to 500 genotyped donors of the cohort, an average of approximately 220,000 unique TCR beta nucleotide sequences was sequenced per donor, of which about 18% were non-productive. The research as a whole found: Strong co-occurrence of HLA alleles, especially DR and DQ, made assigning TCR associations to individual alleles difficult. The authors suggested that the approach could potentially be extended to other disease states and immunological phenotypes. The only immune exposure information available for the cohort was CMV serostatus. A later analysis found that TCR association rates varied across HLA loci, with DRB1 alleles showing the most associated TCRs and HLA-C alleles the fewest. In a later analysis, several top co-occurrence clusters were reported to appear linked to parvovirus B19, influenza, CMV and Epstein-Barr virus. Compared with the 666-donor mean, donors in an Asian-associated ancestry cluster had fewer N-insertions in productive TCRs, according to a later genetic analysis. In a later analysis, HLA-associated TCR beta chains showed more clonal expansion and lower generation probabilities than non-associated chains that were equally common. In a later genetic analysis, a missense DCLRE1C variant was associated with V-gene and J-gene trimming of TCR beta chains, and the association was replicated in an independent cohort. A total of fewer than 200 TCR beta chains were listed by the study as associated with cytomegalovirus. An earlier analysis of approximately 590 of the donors showed that most TCR beta V segments appeared in productive rearrangements either about 87% or about 30% of the time, which broadly matched IMGT annotations. Most CMV-associated TCR beta chains appeared to be HLA-restricted in a later analysis, and the HLA associations seemed to be driven largely by CMV exposure. In vitro tests confirmed that a few of the cytomegalovirus-associated TCR beta chains recognize cytomegalovirus antigens. About 15 rarely observed V segments, including chromosome 9 orphons, were excluded from the earlier analysis of several hundred of the donors because counts were too low. Across donors, most TCR sequences were observed very rarely, whereas some public TCRs were present in many individuals. In both the original and validation cohorts, the classifier was reported to diagnose cytomegalovirus status with high specificity and sensitivity. Roughly uniform sequencing depth across donors was assumed in presence/absence analyses, although this assumption may not hold. In this cohort, only TCR beta chains were sequenced, and detectable features were limited by the absence of alpha or paired-chain data. Specific HLA alleles were associated with 15,000 to 20,000 TCR beta sequences at a false discovery rate of 0.05 in a later analysis. HLA typing was unavailable for some donors at each locus, so association tests used only the typed subset. A further reported finding was that TCR beta sequences accurately predicted the HLA-A and HLA-B alleles for most subjects in the first cohort. Because the 87-base-pair reads could not distinguish some IMGT-functional V segments, including TRBV6-2 and TRBV6-3, those segments were excluded. Linkage disequilibrium might explain the correlated functional status among segregating V segments, but an unknown experimental factor could not be excluded. A group of highly shared sequence variants was considered likely to be a technical artifact of the sequencing pipeline.

The library was produced with the immunoSEQ multiplex PCR assay. For the multiplex PCR, a mixture combining 60 forward primers for TCR Vbeta segments and 13 reverse primers for TCR Jbeta segments was used. The CDR3 region of rearranged TCR beta genes was amplified from genomic DNA by a multiplex PCR assay. The Illumina HiSeq System was used to sequence the amplified TCR beta libraries as 87-base-pair reads. The study's own analysis went as follows. Across the 700 or so repertoires, a later analysis counted 80 million or so unique TCR beta chains, 9 million to 14 million of which were shared by at least two donors. Raw reads were error-corrected and collapsed into unique sequences with a nearest-neighbor algorithm that merged closely related sequences to remove PCR and sequencing errors. Alignment of CDR3 sequences to IMGT reference sequences was used to assign V, D and J gene segments. For a sequence to be retained, a match of at least six nucleotides was required to both a V gene segment and a J gene segment. Rearrangements were classified as productive when the CDR3 lacked stop codons and remained in frame with V and J, and all other rearrangements were classified as non-productive. Following IMGT convention, CDR3 was defined as the stretch from the second conserved V-encoded cysteine up to the conserved J-encoded phenylalanine. The earlier analysis of 450 to 750 of the donors excluded any sequence lacking an unambiguous match to a single V gene segment. In an earlier analysis of several hundred of the donors, V segments were called functional above 56.7% productive rearrangements and were called segregating when the between-donor standard deviation exceeded 5%. To diagnose cytomegalovirus status from the catalog of TCR beta chain sequences, a statistical classification framework was built. A later analysis assigned V and J genes by comparing TCR nucleotide sequences with IMGT/GENE-DB human TR gene sequences. The TCRdist pipeline was used in a later analysis to assign CDR3 sequences and most-parsimonious VDJ recombination scenarios. In a later analysis, each TCR beta chain was defined by its CDR3 amino acid sequence together with its V-gene family, and reads lacking a unique V-gene family were excluded. In a later analysis, 450 to 600 highly shared, low-generation-probability nucleotide sequences were removed to address suspected cross-contamination and a sequencing artifact. For each public chain, a later analysis derived a clonal expansion index from normalized ranks of inferred template counts within each repertoire. Generation probabilities in a later analysis came from a VDJ recombination model fitted to out-of-frame rearrangements, and those results were checked against IGoR. In a later analysis, TCR-TCR, TCR-HLA and TCR-CMV co-occurrence was scored with hypergeometric tests, and a repertoire-size bias correction was applied to TCR pairs. To estimate false discovery rates, a later analysis permuted the HLA or CMV assignments 20 times. In a later analysis, co-occurring TCRs were grouped using DBSCAN, with TCRdist sequence similarity added in when clustering inside HLA-allele-positive subsets. Repertoires with fewer than 30,000 or more than 120,000 public chains, plus five repertoires with anomalous nucleotide sharing, were excluded from co-occurrence clustering. What TCRdb holds here is the immuneACCESS table cut down to in-frame rearrangements. Part of the clones is not present; checked against another copy, under half of the missing clones reflect an unresolved V gene, and the others are unexplained. From that table come the V and J calls and clone size; the DNA was used to work out D and trimming. Across this sample there are 120,000 to 150,000 clones, with about 76% seen only once. Jointly, the top ten make up over 3% of the sample.

V ends up 4 bases short and J 7 bases short, with an unmatched junction base count of 7. From cysteine to phenylalanine, the CDR3 is 14 amino acids long. Just CDR3 DNA is preserved here, 42 bases in frame from base 1. CDR1 SGDLS and CDR2 YYNGEE are derived from the germline V gene. In regard to this clone: It lacks a known antigen. No clone much larger than this one lies a single base away; base qualities are absent.

In total, 600 or so healthy bone marrow donors made up the cohort. At the time of sampling, every cohort member was nominally healthy, though immune exposures that went unrecorded were likely present. The donor was CMV seronegative and belonged to the group of 320 or so seronegative cohort members. A peripheral blood sample was collected from each donor, and TCR beta sequencing was performed on peripheral blood mononuclear cells. Genomic DNA extraction from the blood cell samples was performed with the Qiagen DNeasy Blood Extraction Kit. Rearrangement joined TRBV9 to TRBJ1-2; 10 central nucleotides agree with TRBD1. Input material: PBMCs. This TCR came from a female donor in good health and CMV-seronegative. The CDR3 here reads CASSLRQGAGGYTF. The DNA sequence is TGTGCCAGCAGCCTTCGACAGGGGGCTGGTGGCTACACCTTC.